This TCR beta chain stems from a study of technical replicates of blood from several donors. Assay used: immunoSEQ multiplex PCR; TCRdb lists only in-frame clones, some missing. The repertoire has around 76,000 clones, about 89% of them found once; the top ten carry approximately 0.28%. This clone has more than one count but fewer than ten. CDR3 size: 14 residues. V lost 8 bases, J lost 3 bases, and 14 bases lay in between. Germline V CDR1 and CDR2: MNHEY, SMNVEV (reference sequence). The rearrangement joins TRBV27 to TRBJ2-1, with D possibly TRBD2 on 6 matching bases. The specimen was T cells isolated from PBMCs. The clonotype was recovered from a human donor in good health. CDR3 DNA: TGTGCCAGCGCGGAGGGAGGCATCTACAATGAGCAGTTCTTC. Protein sequence: CASAEGGIYNEQFF.